These T cell receptor beta chains were read from a single sample in a study of early T cells in non-severe SARS-CoV-2 infection. TCRdb reanalysed the 5' RACE reads using MiXCR and keeps one entry per CDR3 protein. The sample records 46,000 or so distinct CDR3 sequences, less than 15% being singletons. Sequencing was performed on whole blood. The receptor source for this set is an adult who was a healthcare worker with PCR-confirmed SARS-CoV-2 infection or an uninfected control (not recorded which). Both conserved end residues are part of each CDR3. D genes are given only for firm matches. Clone size is not always given. Where it is, it says once, few, many or a class for expanded clones.

j_call v_call d_call clone_size cdr3_aa cdr3_nt
TRBJ1-5 TRBV2 . many CASSERNQPQHF TGTGCCAGCAGTGAAAGAAATCAGCCCCAGCATTTT
TRBJ1-5 TRBV19 . few CASSTPGTPNQPQHF TGTGCCAGTAGTACGCCCGGGACACCGAATCAGCCCCAGCATTTT
TRBJ1-2 TRBV6-5 . many CASSREQVYGYTF TGTGCCAGCAGCAGGGAACAGGTCTATGGCTACACCTTC
TRBJ2-7 TRBV6-2/TRBV6-3 . . CASRERSYEQYF TGTGCCAGCAGAGAGCGGAGTTACGAGCAGTACTTC
TRBJ2-7 TRBV11-2 . few CASSLIGQTYEQYF TGTGCCAGCAGCTTGATAGGACAGACCTACGAGCAGTACTTC
TRBJ2-2 TRBV7-9 . many CASSSLPGAPNTGELFF TGTGCCAGCAGCTCACTCCCGGGGGCCCCGAACACCGGGGAGCTGTTTTTT
TRBJ1-1 TRBV5-1 . few CASREQLNTEAFF TGCGCCAGCAGAGAACAGTTAAACACTGAAGCTTTCTTT
TRBJ1-6 TRBV3-1 TRBD1 few CASSPTGSNSPLHF TGTGCCAGCAGCCCGACAGGGAGTAATTCACCCCTCCACTTT
TRBJ2-7 TRBV11-2 TRBD1 . CASSANRDSSYEQYF TGTGCCAGCAGCGCAAACCGGGACAGTTCCTACGAGCAGTACTTC
TRBJ1-2 TRBV6-6 . many CASSTPGFLYGYTF TGTGCCAGCAGTACCCCAGGTTTTCTCTATGGCTACACCTTC
TRBJ1-2 TRBV6-5 TRBD1 few CASSYTGDYGYTF TGTGCCAGCAGTTACACAGGGGACTATGGCTACACCTTC
TRBJ2-1 TRBV7-9 . many CASSFYQGSEQFF TGTGCCAGCAGCTTCTACCAGGGGAGTGAGCAGTTCTTC
TRBJ2-2 TRBV2 . . CASSERREAGELFF TGTGCCAGCAGTGAGAGGAGAGAGGCCGGGGAGCTGTTTTTT
TRBJ2-1 TRBV2 . many CASKNDRGRNNEQFF TGTGCCAGCAAGAACGATCGTGGTCGTAACAATGAGCAGTTCTTC
TRBJ2-7 TRBV27 TRBD1 few CASSPSPGTGVYEQYF TGTGCCAGCTCCCCCTCCCCGGGGACAGGGGTCTACGAGCAGTACTTC
TRBJ2-5 TRBV20-1 . many CSARVGTSGTQYF TGCAGTGCTAGAGTAGGGACCTCCGGGACCCAGTACTTC
TRBJ1-1 TRBV7-6 . many CASSWQMYTEAFF TGTGCCAGCAGCTGGCAGATGTATACTGAAGCTTTCTTT
TRBJ2-7 TRBV20-1 . few CSADPAGNPYEQYF TGCAGTGCTGATCCTGCTGGTAACCCCTACGAGCAGTACTTC
TRBJ1-1 TRBV3-1 . many CASSQNTEAFF TGTGCCAGTTCTCAGAACACTGAAGCTTTCTTT
TRBJ1-1 TRBV6-5 . many CASSYSDWGASTEAFF TGTGCCAGCAGTTACTCGGATTGGGGGGCGAGCACTGAAGCTTTCTTT
TRBJ2-7 TRBV29-1 . . CSVGAGYEQYF TGCAGCGTTGGCGCGGGGTACGAGCAGTACTTC
TRBJ1-2 TRBV9 . . CASSTDGYYGYTF TGTGCCAGCAGCACCGACGGATACTATGGCTACACCTTC
TRBJ2-6 TRBV24-1 . many CATSDPWAAGSSGANVLTF TGTGCCACCAGTGATCCCTGGGCGGCGGGGTCCTCTGGGGCCAACGTCCTGACTTTC
TRBJ2-3 TRBV6-5 . many CASRRSRFELGTQYF TGTGCCAGCAGGCGTAGCCGTTTTGAGTTGGGTACGCAGTATTTT
TRBJ2-7 TRBV28 . . CASSIRAPGEQYF TGTGCCAGCAGTATTAGGGCCCCGGGGGAGCAGTACTTC
TRBJ2-5 TRBV6-1 . . CASSLSQQETQYF TGTGCCAGCAGTCTATCCCAACAAGAGACCCAGTACTTC
TRBJ1-3 TRBV4-2 . many CASSQSGRENTIYF TGTGCCAGCAGCCAATCCGGGAGAGAAAACACCATATATTTT
TRBJ1-3 TRBV29-1 . many CSVEEGGNTIYF TGCAGCGTTGAAGAGGGTGGAAACACCATATATTTT
TRBJ1-5 TRBV5-1 . . CASSQGLGANQPQHF TGCGCCAGCAGTCAAGGTCTGGGGGCTAATCAGCCCCAGCATTTT
TRBJ1-4 TRBV3-1 . many CASSQVSPPTEKLFF TGTGCCAGCAGCCAAGTCTCCCCGCCGACGGAAAAACTGTTTTTT
TRBJ2-1 TRBV19 TRBD1 few CASSIGPQTGNEQFF TGTGCCAGTAGTATAGGGCCCCAGACAGGGAATGAGCAGTTCTTC
TRBJ2-3 TRBV6-5 TRBD2 many CASSYRSSGGSRTDTQYF TGTGCCAGCAGTTACCGAAGTAGCGGGGGGTCACGCACAGATACGCAGTATTTT
TRBJ1-5 TRBV6-6 . few CASGDGDNQPQHF TGTGCCAGCGGGGACGGCGATAATCAGCCCCAGCATTTT
TRBJ2-3 TRBV29-1 . many CSVEDGKTDTQYF TGCAGCGTTGAAGATGGCAAAACAGATACGCAGTATTTT
TRBJ2-2 TRBV29-1 . . CSGVRSTGELFF TGCAGCGGTGTACGTAGCACCGGGGAGCTGTTTTTT